This T cell receptor beta chain was recorded in a study of OX40 agonist ivuxolimab in advanced cancers. Study summary: People who had prior anti-PD-1, anti-PD-L1 or anti-CTLA-4 therapy could take part, and less than 50% had some. Overall study findings and caveats: Both blood CD4+ and CD8+ T cells showed clonal growth by week 6 at 0.1 to 3.0 mg/kg.

Concerning this clone: The antigen remains undetermined.

This CDR3 has 12 residues. V lost 2 bases and J lost 4, with 3 bases in between. Germline CDR1 LNHNV, CDR2 YYDKDF (reference sequence). Profiled with immunoSEQ multiplex PCR; TCRdb holds only in-frame clones, not every one. Here the sample spans over 20,000 clones, 70% to 90% being singletons. The source of this sequence is an adult with an advanced solid tumor such as melanoma, head and neck, liver or kidney cancer. Material: CD4+ or CD8+ T cells sorted from blood, obtained in a trial of the OX40 agonist ivuxolimab. The chain carries TRBV15 and TRBJ1-3; D is undetermined. As DNA, the CDR3 is TGTGCCACCAGCAGACGGGGAAACACCATATATTTT. Its protein is CATSRRGNTIYF.